The present T cell receptor beta chain was sequenced within a study of CD8 T cells in ankylosing spondylitis. This CDR3 has 15 residues. Germline CDR1 reads KGHSH; CDR2 reads LQKENI. The V end lost 6 bases, the J end lost 2 bases, and 16 bases lay between the germline ends. This clonotype appeared a few times. What it binds is not known. TCRdb re-analysed the 5' RACE reads in MiXCR, keeping a single row per CDR3 protein. The sample yields over 700,000 distinct CDR3 sequences, around 20% seen once. General study results and limits: Characteristic, it appeared, of ankylosing spondylitis blood was a TCR beta motif of eight highly homologous variants. Matched ankylosing spondylitis synovial fluid reportedly showed significant enrichment of disease-linked clones.

The source material was blood, either unsorted or a sorted T cell fraction (not recorded which). The receptor was isolated from a male donor with ankylosing spondylitis. The chain couples TRBV18 to TRBJ1-2; D gene unclear. For the CDR3, the DNA is TGTGCCAGCTCCCCTACGCTCGACAAGAACTATGGCTACACCTTC. Translating gives CASSPTLDKNYGYTF.